The clone carrying this T cell receptor (beta chain) was seen ten or more times. This sample stems from a study of blood T cells in healthy people across ages. A minimum of 7 million PBMCs was isolated per sample. A second PCR of roughly 7 to 11 cycles used a sample-barcoded 5' primer and a J-beta primer mix. TCRdb used MiXCR to reprocess the 5' RACE reads, holding one entry per CDR3 protein. The data contain a few hundred thousand distinct CDR3 sequences, roughly a quarter of them singletons. This CDR3 comprises 14 residues. V gave up 1 base and J gave up 3 bases, with 13 bases separating them. CDR1 is DFQATT, CDR2 SNEGSKA, per germline (reference sequence). The sample was also linked to a second study, of T cells of mothers and their children. That source notes: Samples were provided by three healthy Caucasian mothers and their six children. Per mother, over 8.5 million TCR beta CDR3 reads were obtained; per child, approximately 3 million.

This chain links TRBV20-1 with TRBJ2-7; TRBD1 is a possible D gene (6 bases). The material sequenced was blood. This receptor was taken from a boy aged 2 to 10 in good health. The CDR3 DNA follows: TGCAGTGCTAGAGCCCCGGACAGAGACTACGAGCAGTACTTC. This sequence encodes CSARAPDRDYEQYF.